The entry that follows covers one T cell receptor beta chain sequence. Its binding antigen is unknown. Base qualities are not recorded, but no much larger clone differs from it by a single base. Spanning cysteine to phenylalanine, the CDR3 consists of 13 amino acids. Of all the DNA, just the CDR3 is kept, 39 bases in frame from base 1. Trimming costs V 3 bases and J 2 bases, and their ends lie 8 bases apart. The protocol used for the library was the immunoSEQ multiplex PCR assay. The source is immuneACCESS, and TCRdb retained only in-frame sequences with V and J called. Part of the clones is not carried over; for the studies checked, unresolved V genes explain less than half of this, and the remainder is unexplained. A total of under 150,000 clones appear in this sample, about 88% of them only once. The ten top clones hold less than 3% of the sample. This entry belongs to a study of control samples from healthy donors and cancer patients (dated by TCRdb to 2018 to 2021).

Sample: blood. The rearranged segments are TRBV12-3 or TRBV12-4 and TRBJ2-7; the D gene cannot be named for sure. The TCR sequence derives from a woman in her seventies in good health. The nucleotides are TGTGCCAGCAGTTTGAGGCAGCCCTACGAGCAGTACTTC. Its amino acids are CASSLRQPYEQYF.